The entry that follows covers one T cell receptor beta chain sequence. CDR3 length: 13 residues. Germline V gives CDR1 SGHVS, CDR2 FQNEAQ. Trimming took 5 bases from V and 8 from J, leaving 13 bases between them. The assay was immunoSEQ multiplex PCR, and TCRdb's table has in-frame clones only and misses some. The repertoire consists of 13,000 to 15,000 clones, with approximately 70% occurring once and the leading ten covering 3%. The sample is drawn from a study of neoadjuvant anti-PD-1 for oral cavity cancer. The source was PBMCs, collected before nivolumab (anti-PD-1) treatment. The sequence was collected from a person aged 40 to 85 with oral cavity squamous cell carcinoma. The chain recombines TRBV7-8 with TRBJ2-1, with D unresolved. This CDR3 is CASSQGSSDEQFF. Here the CDR3 DNA reads TGTGCCAGCAGCCAAGGGTCAAGTGATGAGCAGTTCTTC.